This entry describes one TCR beta chain. The TCRbeta library incorporated unique molecular identifiers. TCRdb ran MiXCR on the PCR reads and lists one entry per CDR3 protein. The data contain hundreds of thousands of distinct CDR3 sequences, approximately 17% of them singletons. The data derive from a study of T-cell reconstitution after alpha-beta-depleted transplantation in children. The germline CDR1 and CDR2 sequences are SGHTA and FQGNSA. The CDR3 length is 15 residues. V shed 2 bases and J shed 6 bases, with 13 bases lying between them. This clonotype was sampled from a human donor who donated a stem cell graft to a child with acute myeloid leukemia. The gene calls are TRBV7-2 and TRBJ2-2; no clear D. Specimen: PBMCs from the stem cell graft donor, collected from the stem cell graft. CDR3: CASSLISEPSGELFF. DNA for the CDR3: TGTGCCAGCAGCTTAATATCGGAACCCTCCGGGGAGCTGTTTTTT.